This entry lists 29 T cell receptor beta chains sequenced from one sample in a study of shared clonotypes between healthy human individuals. The protocol was immunoSEQ multiplex PCR, while the TCRdb copy is restricted to in-frame clones and leaves out a portion. This sample has about 1,500,000 clones, with around 97% found just once. The sample taken for sequencing was naive CD4+ T cells sorted from blood. Subset given: CD45RA+ positively selected. These receptors all stem from a man aged 30 to 39 in good health.

Concerning this clone itself: The same CDR3 also results from other DNA sequences found in this sample. The rearrangement uses TRBV5-1 and TRBJ2-2, with D uncertain. Per the germline V gene, CDR1 is SGHRS and CDR2 is YFSETQ. The CDR3 contains 13 residues. Deletions cut 4 bases from V and 1 base from J, with 5 bases between. Here the CDR3 reads CASSQQNTGELFF. Written as DNA, the CDR3 is TGCGCCAGCAGCCAGCAGAACACCGGGGAGCTGTTTTTT.

J is TRBJ1-1 and V is TRBV28; tentatively, D is TRBD1 (5 bases). Germline V gives CDR1 MDHEN, CDR2 SYDVKM. The V end was cut by 3 bases, the J end by 5 bases, with 22 bases between. CDR3 length: 17 residues. The CDR3 DNA reads TGTGCCAGCAGTTTGGGTTCAAGTGGGGGGAGAAGTACTGAAGCTTTCTTT. It yields the protein CASSLGSSGGRSTEAFF. The entire variable domain, with the rest obtained from reference TRBV28 and TRBJ1-1, is as follows: DVKVTQSSRYLVKRTGEKVFLECVQDMDHENMFWYRQDPGLGLRLIYFSYDVKMKEKGDIPEGYSVSREKKERFSLILESASTNQTSMYLCASSLGSSGGRSTEAFFGQGTRLTVV.

The J gene is TRBJ1-5, the V gene TRBV18, with TRBD1 matching 9 bases. The length of the CDR3 is 15 residues. Looked up from germline, CDR1 is KGHSH and CDR2 is LQKENI. Losses at the gene ends were 2 bases for V and 6 bases for J; bases not matched to a gene: 5. The CDR3 DNA follows: TGTGCCAGCTCACCATCGGGACAGGGAGCTCAGCCCCAGCATTTT. It is translated as CASSPSGQGAQPQHF.

The CDR3 here is CASSSGLAGGPDTQYF. DNA for the CDR3: TGTGCCAGCAGCTCGGGACTAGCGGGAGGCCCAGATACGCAGTATTTT. The chain is built from TRBV5-5 and TRBJ2-3, with 15 bases fitting TRBD2. The CDR3 loop spans 16 amino acids. Germline V gene sequence: CDR1 SGHKS, CDR2 YYEKEE (reference sequence). The V and J ends lost 3 bases and 4 bases, in that order; junction bases with no gene match: 3.

As concerns this clone: A read error may produce the germline difference seen at one junction end. This chain connects TRBV29-1 to TRBJ1-2; perhaps TRBD1 as D (5 bases). The CDR3 contains 12 residues. Germline loops: CDR1 SQVTM, CDR2 ANQGSEA. The CDR3 sequence: CSVSQVEGGGSF. The CDR3 DNA reads TGCAGCGTTAGCCAGGTCGAGGGTGGGGGTAGCTTC.

This clone has a single count. V is TRBV25-1 and J is TRBJ2-1, with TRBD1 as a possible D gene (5 bases). V lost 3 bases to trimming and J lost 4 bases, with 13 bases between them. Per the germline V gene, CDR1 is MGHDK and CDR2 is SYGVNS. This CDR3 is 15 amino acids long. The CDR3 coding sequence is TGTGCCAGCAGTGATCCAGGGATGCCTTACAATGAGCAGTTCTTC. Its translation: CASSDPGMPYNEQFF.

The chain carries TRBV6-5 and TRBJ2-1; 7 positions agree with TRBD2. The V segment lost 4 bases and the J segment 2 bases; nucleotides outside the gene matches: 8. The CDR3 is 16 amino acids. Germline CDR1 is MNHEY and CDR2 is SVGAGI. CDR3 sequence: CASSSTRAGAYNEQFF. The CDR3 DNA sequence: TGTGCCAGCAGTTCAACGAGGGCGGGAGCCTACAATGAGCAGTTCTTC.

This clone was detected only once. This chain links TRBV10-3 with TRBJ2-7; 9 bases map to TRBD2. Germline V CDR1 and CDR2: ENHRY, SYGVKD. The CDR3 totals 15 residues. Germline trimming cut 4 bases from V and 3 bases from J; bases unmatched to any gene: 7. The CDR3 protein is CAISVSLAGYYEQYF. Here the CDR3 DNA reads TGTGCCATCAGTGTAAGTCTAGCGGGATACTACGAGCAGTACTTC.

V gene TRBV18 combines with J gene TRBJ1-2, with D possibly being TRBD1 (5 bases). The V end lost 3 bases, the J end lost 3 bases, and 11 bases lay between the germline ends. The CDR3 is 14 residues long. Germline values: CDR1 KGHSH, CDR2 LQKENI. The CDR3, as DNA: TGTGCCAGCTCACCTGGGGCAGTAGACTATGGCTACACCTTC. Its protein product is CASSPGAVDYGYTF.

The V gene is TRBV19, the J gene TRBJ1-2; D gene ambiguous. The CDR3 spans 15 residues. The V gene lost 5 bases and the J gene lost 0 bases, with 13 bases spanning the gap. Germline lookup yields CDR1 LNHDA and CDR2 SQIVND (reference sequence). This chain's CDR3 is CASSFQLQTNYGYTF. The CDR3 nucleotides read TGTGCCAGTAGTTTCCAGCTACAGACTAACTATGGCTACACCTTC.

The V gene is TRBV2, the J gene TRBJ2-1, with a possible D match to TRBD2 (5 bases). The CDR3 spans 12 residues. Per germline, CDR1 SNHLY and CDR2 FYNNEI. The germline V and J ends were trimmed by 6 bases and 7 bases, with 10 bases remaining between them. The CDR3 nucleotides read TGTGCCAGCAGCTTCAGGAGGAATGAGCAGTTCTTC. Translated, it gives CASSFRRNEQFF. Full variable domain (rest looked up from reference TRBV2 and TRBJ2-1): EPEVTQTPSHQVTQMGQEVILRCVPISNHLYFYWYRQILGQKVEFLVSFYNNEISEKSEIFDDQFSVERPDGSNFTLKIRSTKLEDSAMYFCASSFRRNEQFFGPGTRLTVL.

The V call is TRBV4-3, the J call TRBJ2-3, with D possibly being TRBD1 (7 bases). Germline assignment: CDR1 LGHNA and CDR2 YSLEER. Trimming shortened V by 5 bases and J by 3 bases, and 18 bases separated the two germline ends. CDR3 length equals 16 residues. Written as DNA, the CDR3 is TGCGCCAGCAGCATTCGGGGGACAGCCCCGACAGATACGCAGTATTTT. It is translated as CASSIRGTAPTDTQYF.

The CDR3, as DNA: TGTGCCAGCAGCTTAACAGCAAATCTATACTACAATGAGCAGTTCTTC. Protein sequence: CASSLTANLYYNEQFF. V usage is TRBV7-8 and J usage is TRBJ2-1; no clear D gene. Trimming left V 2 bases short and J 3 bases short, with 14 bases between. This CDR3 comprises 16 residues. CDR1 is SGHVS, CDR2 FQNEAQ, per germline.

The V call is TRBV9, the J call TRBJ2-2; a possible D gene is TRBD1 (5 bases). The CDR3 is 15 amino acids. Germline-derived CDR1 and CDR2 are SGDLS and YYNGEE. Trimming took 4 bases from V and 1 from J, leaving 11 bases between them. The CDR3 is CASSPQGLNTGELFF. The CDR3 DNA is TGTGCCAGCAGCCCCCAGGGTTTGAACACCGGGGAGCTGTTTTTT.

V gene TRBV11-3 combines with J gene TRBJ2-1, with 7 bases aligning to TRBD1. The CDR3 runs 12 residues. V trimming: 4 bases; J trimming: 12 bases; junction bases outside the gene matches: 6. Germline CDR1 reads SGHNT; CDR2 reads YENEEA. The CDR3 DNA sequence: TGTGCCAGCAGCTCCAACAGGGGTGGGCAGTTCTTC. It encodes CASSSNRGGQFF. The variable domain in full, completed from reference TRBV11-3 and TRBJ2-1, reads EAGVVQSPRYKIIEKKQPVAFWCNPISGHNTLYWYLQNLGQGPELLIRYENEEAVDDSQLPKDRFSAERLKGVDSTLKIQPAELGDSAVYLCASSSNRGGQFFGPGTRLTVL.

The rearrangement joins TRBV6-4 to TRBJ2-1, with D unresolved. The germline V gene encodes CDR1 MRHNA and CDR2 SNTAGT. Trimming cost V 0 bases and J 12 bases, with 9 bases left between them. The CDR3 is 12 amino acids. The DNA of the CDR3 is TGTGCCAGCAGTGACTCAGGTAGAGGGCAGTTCTTC. As protein: CASSDSGRGQFF.

This sequence joins TRBV5-1 and TRBJ1-5; weak D call: TRBD1 (5 bases). V was trimmed by 6 bases and J by 2 bases, leaving 12 bases between them. The CDR3 is 14 residues long. CDR1 and CDR2 (germline): SGHRS, YFSETQ. In DNA, the CDR3 is TGCGCCAGCAAGAGCCGGGACGGCAATCAGCCCCAGCATTTT. Translation: CASKSRDGNQPQHF.

This clone has just one count. As DNA, the CDR3 is TGCGCCAGCAGCCGTCCAGGACTATCCTACGAGCAGTACTTC. Residues: CASSRPGLSYEQYF. The chain carries TRBV4-1 and TRBJ2-7; D is possibly TRBD2 (6 bases). V lost 4 bases to trimming and J lost 1 base, with 11 bases between them. The CDR3 is 14 amino acids. Germline CDR1 MGHRA, CDR2 YSYEKL.

CDR3 amino acids: CATRAESDEQFF. As DNA, the CDR3 is TGTGCCACCCGGGCTGAGAGCGATGAGCAGTTCTTC. The chain has TRBV10-3 and TRBJ2-1; D not certain. This CDR3 is built from 12 residues. From germline, CDR1 is ENHRY and CDR2 SYGVKD. The germline V and J ends were trimmed by 10 bases and 8 bases, with 15 bases remaining between them.

V and J are TRBV2 and TRBJ1-3; D is undetermined. Germline-derived CDR1 and CDR2 are SNHLY and FYNNEI. This CDR3 is built from 16 residues. The V gene lost 3 bases and the J gene lost 0 bases, with 12 bases spanning the gap. This chain's CDR3 is CASSERRSFSGNTIYF. Here the CDR3 DNA reads TGTGCCAGCAGTGAGAGACGGAGCTTCTCTGGAAACACCATATATTTT.

This rearrangement joins TRBV27 to TRBJ2-1; 12 nucleotides agree with TRBD2. The CDR3 loop spans 14 amino acids. V lost 5 bases and J lost 7; bases outside the gene matches: 3. Germline CDR1 and CDR2: MNHEY and SMNVEV (reference sequence). CDR3 region: CASSPLAGGNEQFF. The CDR3 DNA reads as TGTGCCAGCAGTCCCCTAGCGGGAGGGAATGAGCAGTTCTTC.

V is TRBV6-5 and J is TRBJ2-7; 8 nucleotides match TRBD1. The ends lost 5 bases at V and 11 bases at J; junction bases unmatched: 11. The V gene's germline CDR1 is MNHEY and CDR2 SVGAGI. This CDR3 has 13 amino acids. The CDR3 reads CASSPRTPGQEYF. The CDR3 DNA reads TGTGCCAGCAGTCCCCGGACCCCGGGACAGGAGTACTTC.

This chain uses TRBV10-3 with TRBJ2-6; 9 nucleotides align to TRBD1. CDR1 and CDR2 (germline): ENHRY, SYGVKD. Trimming at V came to 11 bases and at J to 1 base, leaving 3 bases not matched to a gene. This CDR3 is built from 14 residues. The CDR3 DNA reads TGTGCCTCACAGGGGGCATCTGGGGCCAACGTCCTGACTTTC. The encoded protein is CASQGASGANVLTF.

This clone came up once. The chain links TRBV15 to TRBJ2-1; D is undetermined. This CDR3 is 15 amino acids long. Germline V gene lookup returns CDR1 LNHNV and CDR2 YYDKDF (reference sequence). Trimming took 0 bases from V and 9 from J, leaving 15 bases between them. This CDR3 reads CATSRDEAVVGEQFF. CDR3 sequence (DNA): TGTGCCACCAGCAGAGATGAGGCCGTGGTGGGTGAGCAGTTCTTC.

The rearrangement uses TRBV7-2 and TRBJ2-3, with 9 bases identical to TRBD2. The CDR3 runs 15 residues. V lost 7 bases and J lost 2; bases outside the gene matches: 7. The germline CDR1 and CDR2 sequences are SGHTA and FQGNSA. CDR3 sequence reads: CASKIAGVFTDTQYF. The CDR3 region has the DNA TGTGCCAGCAAAATAGCGGGAGTATTCACAGATACGCAGTATTTT.

This chain joins TRBV7-6 and TRBJ1-5; weak D call: TRBD1 (5 bases). V lost 5 bases and J lost 2, with 13 bases in between. From germline, CDR1 is SGHVS and CDR2 FNYEAQ. The CDR3 spans 15 residues. CDR3 sequence reads: CASSASPGGNQPQHF. The CDR3 DNA reads TGTGCCAGCAGCGCGAGTCCGGGGGGCAATCAGCCCCAGCATTTT.

The gene calls are TRBV9 and TRBJ2-1; 9 bases fit TRBD2. This CDR3 has 14 residues. With V trimmed by 3 bases and J by 3 bases, 1 base remained unmatched. Germline CDR1 reads SGDLS; CDR2 reads YYNGEE. CDR3 in amino acids: CASSEREVYNEQFF. Here the CDR3 DNA reads TGTGCCAGCAGCGAGCGGGAGGTCTACAATGAGCAGTTCTTC.

This rearrangement joins TRBV25-1 to TRBJ1-2; no reliable D call. CDR1 is MGHDK, CDR2 SYGVNS, per germline. This CDR3 region has 13 residues. V lost 4 bases to trimming and J lost 8 bases, with 14 bases between them. CDR3 region: CASSVYLQFGYTF. DNA of the CDR3: TGTGCCAGCAGTGTGTACCTTCAGTTCGGCTACACCTTC.

The chain recombines TRBV18 with TRBJ2-7; D ambiguous. CDR1 and CDR2 from the germline V gene are KGHSH and LQKENI. This CDR3 comprises 14 residues. V lost 3 bases, J lost 1 base, and 10 bases lay in between. In DNA, the CDR3 is TGTGCCAGCTCACCCCAGCAGACTTCCTACGAGCAGTACTTC. Residues: CASSPQQTSYEQYF.